The source of this T cell receptor beta chain is a study of blood T cell repertoires in COVID-19. Study background: The United States, Italy and Spain supplied acute and convalescent COVID-19 samples. The analysed material was cDNA or gDNA that came from T cells, B-cell-depleted T cells, or PBMCs.

CDR1 is MNHEY and CDR2 is SVGAGI in the germline V gene. The CDR3 is made up of 14 amino acids. V was clipped by 6 bases and J by 4 bases, with 13 bases between them. As handled by the study authors: Nucleated cell number was recorded as an estimate derived from reference gene primer amplification. Produced via immunoSEQ multiplex PCR; TCRdb's table is partial and in-frame only. V, J and clone size are those of that table, while D and trimming were read from the DNA. The top ten clones hold approximately 1.8% of a sample with 100,000 to 150,000 clones, 80% of them seen once. V gene TRBV6-5 combines with J gene TRBJ2-1, with a weak D call TRBD2 (7 bases). The sequencing input was peripheral blood. This TCR was recovered from a man between 70 and 80 years old with acute or convalescent COVID-19. The CDR3 coding sequence is TGTGCCAGCAGCCGGGGGGCCGGATACAATGAGCAGTTCTTC. Its translation is CASSRGAGYNEQFF.